This T cell receptor (beta chain) was found in a study of blood T cell repertoires in COVID-19. Across the whole study: COVID-19 samples collected from the United States, Italy and Spain covered acute and convalescent phases. Sources were T cells, B-cell-depleted T cells, or PBMCs; the material itself was cDNA or gDNA.

This clone was seen a single time. Original processing notes: Estimation of nucleated cell counts was performed using reference gene primer amplification. Clones were read by immunoSEQ multiplex PCR, and TCRdb kept only the in-frame ones, dropping some. V, J and clone size were drawn from that table, and D and trimming were deduced from the DNA. The table lists 150,000 to 200,000 clones, more than 75% of them singletons. Germline loops: CDR1 LNHDA, CDR2 SQIVND (reference sequence). The CDR3 covers 17 residues. V was pared by 5 bases and J by 6 bases, with 15 bases of the junction left unmatched. V is TRBV19 and J is TRBJ1-5, with TRBD1 matching 8 bases. The sequenced sample was peripheral blood. The sequence was collected from a man aged 18-30 years with acute or convalescent COVID-19. In DNA form, the CDR3 reads TGTGCCAGTAGTTCCCGAGATGTTGGACAGGGAGGTCAGCCCCAGCATTTT. It yields the protein CASSSRDVGQGGQPQHF.